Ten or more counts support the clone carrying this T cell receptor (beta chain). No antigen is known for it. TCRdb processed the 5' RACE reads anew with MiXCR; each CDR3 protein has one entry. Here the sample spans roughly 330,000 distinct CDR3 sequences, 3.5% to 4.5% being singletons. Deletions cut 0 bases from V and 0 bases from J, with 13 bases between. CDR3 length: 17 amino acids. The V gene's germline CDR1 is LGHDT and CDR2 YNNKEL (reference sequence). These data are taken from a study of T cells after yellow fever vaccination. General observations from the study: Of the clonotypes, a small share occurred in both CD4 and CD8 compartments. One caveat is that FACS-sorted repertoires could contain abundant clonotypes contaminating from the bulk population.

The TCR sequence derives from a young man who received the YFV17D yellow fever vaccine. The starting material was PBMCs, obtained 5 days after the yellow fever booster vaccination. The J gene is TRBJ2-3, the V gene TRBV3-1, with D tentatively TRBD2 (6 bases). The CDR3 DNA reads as TGTGCCAGCAGCCAAGAAATGCGGGATCCTAGCACAGATACGCAGTATTTT. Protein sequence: CASSQEMRDPSTDTQYF.